A single sample is the source of the 27 T cell receptor beta chains below, sequenced in a study of shared clonotypes between healthy human individuals. Profiled with immunoSEQ multiplex PCR; TCRdb holds only in-frame clones, not every one. This table holds about 700,000 clones, about 91% found once. As defined, naive CD8 cells were CD45RO-negative and positively selected for CCR7, with terminally differentiated effector memory CD45RA+ cells excluded. Sequenced sample: naive CD8+ T cells sorted from blood. These receptors all come from a man younger than 40 in good health.

In DNA, the CDR3 is TGTGCCAGCAGGGCCTGGGACAGTTCCTACGAGCAGTACTTC. This translates into CASRAWDSSYEQYF. The V and J genes are TRBV13 and TRBJ2-7, with 7 bases lining up with TRBD1. The CDR3 totals 14 residues. V shed 6 bases, J shed 1 base, and the junction held 6 bases outside the gene matches. Germline assignment: CDR1 PRHDT and CDR2 FYEKMQ (reference sequence).

This sequence joins TRBV7-9 and TRBJ1-1, with no clear D. Germline CDR1 and CDR2: SEHNR and FQNEAQ (reference sequence). The ends were cut back, 5 bases at V and 7 bases at J, with 17 bases in the middle. This CDR3 contains 14 residues. The CDR3 spells CASSHLLLMDEAFF. CDR3 bases: TGTGCCAGCAGCCATCTCCTCCTGATGGATGAAGCTTTCTTT.

CDR3 in amino acids: CASGLGSEGFGYTF. The CDR3 region has the DNA TGTGCTAGTGGTTTGGGATCCGAGGGTTTTGGCTACACCTTC. The genes are TRBV12-5 and TRBJ1-2; no reliable D call. Germline CDR1 and CDR2: LGHNT and FRNRAP. V lost 1 base, J lost 7 bases, and 13 bases lay in between. CDR3 length: 14 amino acids.

CDR3 DNA sequence: TGTGCAAGTCGCTTATTGGGAACTAGCGGTCCGAGCGATGAGCAGTTCTTC. Its translation: CASRLLGTSGPSDEQFF. The J gene is TRBJ2-1, the V gene TRBV12-2; the tabulated D call, TRBD2, remains unverified against the DNA. TRBV12-2 is a pseudogene segment. The CDR3 length is 17 residues.

The chain joins TRBV6-6 to TRBJ2-1, with unresolved D. V gave up 4 bases and J gave up 9 bases, with 10 bases separating them. Germline CDR1 and CDR2: MNHNY and SVGAGI (reference sequence). This CDR3 is 12 amino acids long. CDR3 bases: TGTGCCAGCAGTTTGAGAAGTCTTGAGCAGTTCTTC. It yields the protein CASSLRSLEQFF.

The chain combines TRBV7-8 with TRBJ2-1, with TRBD2 identical over 7 bases. The CDR3 totals 15 residues. Trimming cost V 2 bases and J 3 bases; bases outside gene matches: 4. Looked up from germline, CDR1 is SGHVS and CDR2 is FQNEAQ. CDR3 in amino acids: CASSLQAGSYNEQFF. For the CDR3, the DNA is TGTGCCAGCAGCTTACAAGCGGGAAGCTACAATGAGCAGTTCTTC. The variable domain in full, with the rest retrieved from reference TRBV7-8 and TRBJ2-1, is GAGVSQSPRYKVAKRGQDVALRCDPISGHVSLFWYQQALGQGPEFLTYFQNEAQLDKSGLPSDRFFAERPEGSVSTLKIQRTQQEDSAVYLCASSLQAGSYNEQFFGPGTRLTVL.

The rearrangement joins TRBV5-4 to TRBJ1-2; 8 bases match TRBD1. The CDR3 is 14 residues long. The germline V gene encodes CDR1 SGHNT and CDR2 YYREEE (reference sequence). The junction had 8 bases not matched to a gene; V was cut back by 2 bases and J by 8 bases. The CDR3 nucleotides read TGTGCCAGCAGCTTCGGGACAGGTCAAATGGGCTACACCTTC. Protein sequence: CASSFGTGQMGYTF.

The gene calls are TRBV7-8 and TRBJ1-5, with D perhaps TRBD1 (5 bases). The length of the CDR3 is 14 residues. Trimming removed 1 base from V and 5 bases from J, with 9 bases in between. Germline CDR1 and CDR2: SGHVS and FQNEAQ. CDR3 DNA: TGTGCCAGCAGCTTAGTGGGACCGCATCAGCCCCAGCATTTT. Residues: CASSLVGPHQPQHF.

CDR3 sequence (DNA): TGTGCCAGCAGTCACCCTTGGGCGGAAGATCAGCCCCAGCATTTT. Its translation is CASSHPWAEDQPQHF. The chain couples TRBV6-5 to TRBJ1-5; D not certain. V was cut by 5 bases and J by 5 bases, with 16 bases left in between. The CDR3 runs to 15 residues. Germline V CDR1 and CDR2: MNHEY, SVGAGI.

The rearrangement uses TRBV5-8 and TRBJ2-2, with D unclear. The length of the CDR3 is 13 residues. V was shortened by 8 bases and J by 4 bases, with 12 bases between the two germline ends. Germline values: CDR1 SGHTS, CDR2 YDEGEE. The CDR3: CASMGLLTGELFF. CDR3 in DNA: TGTGCCAGTATGGGCTTACTCACCGGGGAGCTGTTTTTT.

The V and J genes are TRBV14 and TRBJ1-1; D is unresolved. Trimming removed 2 bases at V and 5 bases at J, with 9 bases between. The CDR3 is made up of 13 amino acids. Germline V gene data show CDR1 as SGHDN and CDR2 as FVKESK. CDR3 in amino acids: CASSQPGGTEAFF. The CDR3 DNA reads as TGTGCCAGCAGCCAACCCGGAGGAACTGAAGCTTTCTTT.

This clone has a single count. The CDR3 nucleotides read TGCGCCAGCAGCCAAGACTATTACCGGAGCTCTGGAAACACCATATATTTT. Translating gives CASSQDYYRSSGNTIYF. The V and J genes are TRBV4-3 and TRBJ1-3; D not resolved. The CDR3 contains 17 residues. V was trimmed by 0 bases and J by 0 bases, leaving 12 bases between them. The germline V gene encodes CDR1 LGHNA and CDR2 YSLEER.

A single count supports this clone. The chain joins TRBV14 to TRBJ2-5, with D perhaps matching TRBD1 or TRBD2 (5 bases each). The CDR3 contains 16 residues. Trimming took off 4 bases at V and 1 base at J, with 16 bases between the two ends. The germline gives CDR1 SGHDN, CDR2 FVKESK. In DNA form, the CDR3 reads TGTGCCAGCAGCCCAGTGATGGGGGAACTCCAAGAGACCCAGTACTTC. Translating it yields CASSPVMGELQETQYF. Variable domain in full (rest from reference TRBV14 and TRBJ2-5): EAGVTQFPSHSVIEKGQTVTLRCDPISGHDNLYWYRRVMGKEIKFLLHFVKESKQDESGMPNNRFLAERTGGTYSTLKVQPAELEDSGVYFCASSPVMGELQETQYFGPGTRLLVL.

This sequence joins TRBV11-2 and TRBJ2-1; 12 bases fit TRBD1. This CDR3 has 17 residues. The junction had 9 bases not matched to a gene; V was cut back by 5 bases and J by 4 bases. The germline CDR1 and CDR2 sequences are SGHAT and FQNNGV. The CDR3 sequence is CASSPEPGQGAYNEQFF. In DNA, the CDR3 is TGTGCCAGCAGCCCAGAACCGGGACAGGGGGCTTACAATGAGCAGTTCTTC. The full variable domain, in which reference TRBV11-2 and TRBJ2-1 provide the parts outside the CDR3, is EAGVAQSPRYKIIEKRQSVAFWCNPISGHATLYWYQQILGQGPKLLIQFQNNGVVDDSQLPKDRFSAERLKGVDSTLKIQPAKLEDSAVYLCASSPEPGQGAYNEQFFGPGTRLTVL.

The chain combines TRBV14 with TRBJ2-7; maybe TRBD2 (6 bases). The CDR3 is 14 residues long. V shed 1 base and J shed 2 bases, with 9 bases lying between them. CDR1 SGHDN and CDR2 FVKESK come from the germline V gene. The CDR3 sequence is CASSQAGRPYEQYF. CDR3 bases: TGTGCCAGCAGCCAAGCCGGGAGACCCTACGAGCAGTACTTC.

V is TRBV2 and J is TRBJ2-3; 7 bases match TRBD2. CDR3 length: 13 residues. The V segment lost 8 bases and the J segment 1 base; nucleotides outside the gene matches: 3. CDR1 and CDR2 from the germline V gene are SNHLY and FYNNEI. The CDR3 DNA reads as TGTGCCAGCCGGGAGGTTGGCACAGATACGCAGTATTTT. Translating it yields CASREVGTDTQYF.

V is TRBV7-6 and J is TRBJ2-1; D gene ambiguous. CDR3 size: 11 residues. V dropped 4 bases and J dropped 9 bases, with 7 bases sitting between them. Germline values: CDR1 SGHVS, CDR2 FNYEAQ. This CDR3 reads CASSSAAEQFF. In DNA form, the CDR3 reads TGTGCCAGCAGCTCCGCTGCTGAGCAGTTCTTC.

As regards this clone: Relative to the germline gene, one junction end is altered; a read error may explain this. The chain carries TRBV25-1 and TRBJ1-2; D is ambiguous. This CDR3 contains 12 residues. Germline CDR1 and CDR2: MGHDK and SYGVNS. CDR3 sequence reads: CASSEYRARQIF. The DNA for the CDR3 is TGTGCCAGCAGTGAATACCGCGCGAGACAAATTTTC.

J is TRBJ2-7 and V is TRBV5-1; 7 bases are shared with TRBD1. The germline gives CDR1 SGHRS, CDR2 YFSETQ. This CDR3 spans 15 amino acids. Losses at the gene ends were 4 bases for V and 2 bases for J; bases not matched to a gene: 9. CDR3 region: CASSPSGTATYEQYF. The CDR3 DNA follows: TGCGCCAGCAGCCCCTCCGGGACAGCGACCTACGAGCAGTACTTC.

V gene TRBV11-2 combines with J gene TRBJ2-1; D possibly corresponds to TRBD2 (6 bases). V lost 4 bases and J 2 bases, leaving 15 bases between the germline ends. The CDR3 length is 16 residues. Germline CDR1 and CDR2: SGHAT and FQNNGV. CDR3 in amino acids: CASSWGKRVTYNEQFF. In DNA, the CDR3 is TGTGCCAGCAGCTGGGGGAAGCGGGTTACCTACAATGAGCAGTTCTTC. Filled out from reference TRBV11-2 and TRBJ2-1, the complete variable domain reads EAGVAQSPRYKIIEKRQSVAFWCNPISGHATLYWYQQILGQGPKLLIQFQNNGVVDDSQLPKDRFSAERLKGVDSTLKIQPAKLEDSAVYLCASSWGKRVTYNEQFFGPGTRLTVL.

The V and J genes are TRBV28 and TRBJ2-5; TRBD2 matches at 15 bases. The length of the CDR3 is 15 residues. With V trimmed by 9 bases and J by 5 bases, 7 bases remained unmatched. Germline V gene lookup returns CDR1 MDHEN and CDR2 SYDVKM. The CDR3: CASLPGLAGGETQYF. DNA for the CDR3: TGTGCCAGTCTCCCCGGACTAGCGGGAGGGGAGACCCAGTACTTC.

The chain employs TRBV6-1 and TRBJ2-7; 7 positions agree with TRBD1. Per germline, CDR1 MNHNS and CDR2 SASEGT. The CDR3 sequence is 13 residues long. V lost 2 bases and J lost 6; bases outside the gene matches: 4. The DNA of the CDR3 is TGTGCCAGCAGTGAACGAAACAGGGGCGAGCAGTACTTC. This gives the protein CASSERNRGEQYF.

This clone has only a few counts. J is TRBJ1-5 and V is TRBV7-9; no reliable D call. Germline CDR1 is SEHNR and CDR2 is FQNEAQ (reference sequence). This CDR3 is built from 12 residues. V lost 4 bases to trimming and J lost 8 bases, with 9 bases between them. CDR3 loop: CASSYPREPQHF. CDR3 bases: TGTGCCAGCAGCTACCCCCGGGAGCCCCAGCATTTT.

Regarding this clone: Other DNA sequences of this sample code for an identical CDR3. The chain couples TRBV27 to TRBJ2-7; TRBD1 might be the D (6 bases). CDR1 is MNHEY and CDR2 is SMNVEV in the germline V gene (reference sequence). This CDR3 has 14 residues. V dropped 3 bases and J dropped 0 bases, with 9 bases sitting between them. CDR3 DNA sequence: TGTGCCAGCAGTTTGGCAGGGGCCTCCTACGAGCAGTACTTC. Encoded protein: CASSLAGASYEQYF.

As concerns this clone: It is likely a read error: a sequence one base away is far more abundant. Other DNA sequences of this sample code for an identical CDR3. V is TRBV28 and J is TRBJ2-7; perhaps TRBD1 as D (6 bases). This CDR3 comprises 12 residues. Germline assignment: CDR1 MDHEN and CDR2 SYDVKM. Between the trimmed V and J ends, which lost 5 bases and 3 bases, there was a span of 8 bases. This CDR3 is CASSDRSYEQYF. CDR3 coding DNA: TGTGCCAGCAGTGACAGGAGCTACGAGCAGTACTTC.

The chain is built from TRBV19 and TRBJ1-1, with a tentative D call TRBD1 (6 bases). CDR3 size: 14 residues. V lost 1 base to trimming and J lost 4 bases, with 10 bases between them. Germline CDR1 and CDR2: LNHDA and SQIVND (reference sequence). Here the CDR3 reads CASSIVGGGTEAFF. In nucleotides, the CDR3 is TGTGCCAGTAGTATAGTCGGAGGGGGCACTGAAGCTTTCTTT. The complete variable domain, with remaining parts taken from reference TRBV19 and TRBJ1-1, reads DGGITQSPKYLFRKEGQNVTLSCEQNLNHDAMYWYRQDPGQGLRLIYYSQIVNDFQKGDIAEGYSVSREKKESFPLTVTSAQKNPTAFYLCASSIVGGGTEAFFGQGTRLTVV.

The J gene is TRBJ2-7, the V gene TRBV7-9; tentatively, D is TRBD1 (6 bases). The germline V gene has CDR1 SEHNR and CDR2 FQNEAQ (reference sequence). The CDR3 is 12 amino acids. V was cut by 6 bases and J by 1 base, with 7 bases left in between. This chain's CDR3 is CASRDSSYEQYF. The CDR3 nucleotides are TGTGCCAGCAGGGACAGTTCCTACGAGCAGTACTTC. The full variable domain, with the rest looked up from reference TRBV7-9 and TRBJ2-7, is DTGVSQNPRHKITKRGQNVTFRCDPISEHNRLYWYRQTLGQGPEFLTYFQNEAQLEKSRLLSDRFSAERPKGSFSTLEIQRTEQGDSAMYLCASRDSSYEQYFGPGTRLTVT.